A selection of T cell receptor beta chains follows, all from one sample in a study of OX40 agonist ivuxolimab in advanced cancers. TCRdb's table, derived via immunoSEQ multiplex PCR, lists solely in-frame clones and lacks some. Of more than 70,000 clones in the sample, less than 95% were seen once. Material: CD4+ or CD8+ T cells sorted from blood, obtained in a trial of the OX40 agonist ivuxolimab. These receptors were collected from an adult with an advanced solid tumor such as melanoma, head and neck, liver or kidney cancer. Each CDR3 is given with its conserved first and last residue. The D gene is left open where the match is weak. Part of the rows lack a size; the others show once, few, many or a class for expanded clones.

>.|TRBV11-2|TRBJ1-1|few
TGTGCCAGCAGCTTAGTACTCCGGCCAAACACTGAAGCTTTCTTT
CASSLVLRPNTEAFF
>TRBD1|TRBV18|TRBJ1-6|.
TGTGCCAGCTCACCGGGGGACAGGGATAATTCACCCCTCCACTTT
CASSPGDRDNSPLHF
>.|TRBV7-2|TRBJ2-7|few
TGTGCCAGCAGCTTAGGCCTAGGATACGAGCAGTACTTC
CASSLGLGYEQYF
>TRBD2|TRBV5-1|TRBJ2-1|.
TGCGCCAGCAGCTTGGTCGTAACTAGCGGGACAAACAATGAGCAGTTCTTC
CASSLVVTSGTNNEQFF
>.|TRBV18|TRBJ1-4|.
TGTGCCAGCTCACCAAGAGCATCAGGCACTAATGAAAAACTGTTTTTT
CASSPRASGTNEKLFF
>.|TRBV29-1|TRBJ1-4|once
TGCAGCGTTTGGGTTGAAAAACTGTTTTTT
CSVWVEKLFF
>TRBD2|TRBV28|TRBJ2-3|.
TGTGCCAGCACCGAACTAGCGGGCGTTACAGATACGCAGTATTTT
CASTELAGVTDTQYF
>.|TRBV19|TRBJ2-2|.
TGTGCCAGTAGTATATTACAGACAACGAACACCGGGGAGCTGTTTTTT
CASSILQTTNTGELFF
>.|TRBV9|TRBJ2-3|.
TGTGCCAGCAGCGTAGGGTCAGGGGTCAGCACAGATACGCAGTATTTT
CASSVGSGVSTDTQYF
>.|TRBV7-2|TRBJ2-7|.
TGTGCCAGCAGCTTAGTCTACGAGCAGTACTTC
CASSLVYEQYF
>.|TRBV28|TRBJ1-2|.
TGTGCCAGCAGTCTTGACAAGGGTAGGGGAGGCTACACCTTC
CASSLDKGRGGYTF
>TRBD1|TRBV7-2|TRBJ2-2|.
TGTGCCAGCAGCTACCGACTCGTGACAGGGACCACCGGGGAGCTGTTTTTT
CASSYRLVTGTTGELFF
>TRBD1|TRBV11-2|TRBJ1-1|.
TGTGCCAGCAGCGCAGCGGTAGGGGGCGCGTTAGCTTTCTTT
CASSAAVGGALAFF
>.|TRBV5-1|TRBJ2-1|.
TGCGCCAGTGCGATATCAGGGACGGTCAATGAGCAGTTCTTC
CASAISGTVNEQFF
>.|TRBV5-1|TRBJ2-5|.
TGCGCCAGCAGCTCAGGGGTGGGAGAGACCCAGTACTTC
CASSSGVGETQYF
>TRBD2|TRBV5-1|TRBJ2-7|once
TGCGCCAGCAGCGCATCGGGGACTAGTACCGACGAGCAGTACTTC
CASSASGTSTDEQYF
>TRBD1|TRBV18|TRBJ1-1|few
TGTGCCAGCTCGCAAACGGACAGGGGAAACACTGAAGCTTTCTTT
CASSQTDRGNTEAFF
>.|TRBV27|TRBJ2-7|.
TGTGCCAGCAGTCTAACTCCTTGGGACCCCTCCTACGAGCAGTACTTC
CASSLTPWDPSYEQYF
>.|TRBV29-1|TRBJ1-1|.
TGCAGCGTTGTTGGGTACACTGAAGCTTTCTTT
CSVVGYTEAFF
>.|TRBV15|TRBJ2-7|.
TGTGCCACCAGCAGAGATTTATCCTACGAGCAGTACTTC
CATSRDLSYEQYF
>.|TRBV6-1|TRBJ2-6|.
TGTGCCAGCAGTGAAGCGTTATTCTCTGGGGCCAACGTCCTGACTTTC
CASSEALFSGANVLTF
>TRBD1|TRBV18|TRBJ1-1|.
TGTGCCAGCTCACGCTCACAGACAGGGGGCACTGAAGCTTTCTTT
CASSRSQTGGTEAFF
>TRBD1|TRBV29-1|TRBJ2-7|.
TGCAGCACCCGATCCGGGACAGGGGGGTTCGAGCAGTACTTC
CSTRSGTGGFEQYF
>.|TRBV2|TRBJ2-7|.
TGTGCCACCCAAGGAGATAGGGTCTCCTACGAGCAGTACTTC
CATQGDRVSYEQYF
>.|TRBV29-1|TRBJ1-5|.
TGCAGCGTTGGGGGGGGGAATCAGCCCCAGCATTTT
CSVGGGNQPQHF
>.|TRBV2|TRBJ2-3|.
TGTGCCAGCTTCGGCGGACGCCTTAGCACAGATACGCAGTATTTT
CASFGGRLSTDTQYF
>TRBD1|TRBV29-1|TRBJ2-1|.
TGCAGCGTTTGGGTCCCTCTGACAGGGACCTACAATGAGCAGTTCTTC
CSVWVPLTGTYNEQFF
>.|TRBV11-2|TRBJ2-7|.
TGTGCCAGCAGCTTGAGTACTTTCGGCCCCGAGCAGTACTTC
CASSLSTFGPEQYF
>TRBD1|TRBV18|TRBJ2-7|.
TGTGCCAGCTCACCACGATGGACAGGGGCGAACGAGCAGTACTTC
CASSPRWTGANEQYF
>.|TRBV4-1|TRBJ2-7|.
TGCGCCAGCAGCCAAGCGGGTTTAAGCTCCTACGAGCAGTACTTC
CASSQAGLSSYEQYF
>TRBD2|TRBV19|TRBJ2-2|.
TGTGCCAGTACCAGGACTAGCGGGAGTAAGACCGGGGAGCTGTTTTTT
CASTRTSGSKTGELFF
>TRBD1|TRBV28|TRBJ2-4|.
TGTGCCAGCAGTCAGGGACAGAAAAACATTCAGTACTTC
CASSQGQKNIQYF
>.|TRBV5-6|TRBJ1-1|.
TGTGCCAGCAGCCCGTCCCCTGGCAGCACTGAAGCTTTCTTT
CASSPSPGSTEAFF
>.|TRBV5-1|TRBJ1-2|.
TGCGCCAGCAGCCCCGGGGGCAACTATGGCTACACCTTC
CASSPGGNYGYTF
>.|TRBV6-6|TRBJ2-3|.
TGTGCCAGCAGTTACTCTAGCCTAGATACGCAGTATTTT
CASSYSSLDTQYF
>.|TRBV18|TRBJ1-1|.
TGTGCCAGCTCGACCGAGCCCCCCGGCGCTTTCTTT
CASSTEPPGAFF
>TRBD2|TRBV7-2|TRBJ2-7|.
TGTGCCAGCAGCTTTGGGACTAGCAGCTACGAGCAGTACTTC
CASSFGTSSYEQYF
>.|TRBV11-1|TRBJ2-5|.
TGTGCCAGCAGCACAGGGTTGGAGACCCAGTACTTC
CASSTGLETQYF
>.|TRBV7-9|TRBJ2-3|.
TGTGCCAGCAGCCCCCGGCGGGGTAGCACAGATACGCAGTATTTT
CASSPRRGSTDTQYF
>.|TRBV12-2|TRBJ1-5|few
TGTGCAAGTCGCACTCGTACGGGATCCCAGCCCCAGCATTTT
CASRTRTGSQPQHF
>.|TRBV28|TRBJ2-4|.
TGTGCCAGCAGTTTAAGCCCCCTGGCCAAAAACATTCAGTACTTC
CASSLSPLAKNIQYF
>.|TRBV2|TRBJ1-2|.
TGTGCCAGCAGTGATTTTACTAACTATGGCTACACCTTC
CASSDFTNYGYTF
>.|TRBV30|TRBJ2-2|.
TGTGCCCAGATGACAGCTACGAACACCGGGGAGCTGTTTTTT
CAQMTATNTGELFF
>.|TRBV6-5|TRBJ1-1|few
TGTGCCAGCAGGCCCCGGGTTTCGAGGACTGAAGCTTTCTTT
CASRPRVSRTEAFF
>.|TRBV12-2|TRBJ1-1|.
TGTGCAAGTCGCTTAGAGGGACAGGGGGACGCTGAAGCTTTCTTT
CASRLEGQGDAEAFF
>.|TRBV19|TRBJ2-1|.
TGTGCCAGTAGTATTTTAGCGGATGACAATGAGCAGTTCTTC
CASSILADDNEQFF
>.|TRBV30|TRBJ2-7|once
TGTGCCTGGAGTGTGGGGGGCGAGCAGTACTTC
CAWSVGGEQYF
>.|TRBV7-3|TRBJ1-2|.
TGTGCCAGCAGATCTGACGGTATGGGGGGCTACACCTTC
CASRSDGMGGYTF
>TRBD1|TRBV5-1|TRBJ1-1|.
TGCGCCAGCAGCCCGGGACAGGGTGTGTCTGAAGCTTTCTTT
CASSPGQGVSEAFF
>TRBD1|TRBV28|TRBJ2-7|once
TGTGCCAGCGGGACAGGGTACTTCTACGAGCAGTACTTC
CASGTGYFYEQYF
>.|TRBV19|TRBJ1-5|.
TGTGCCAGTACGGGGGGGCTGTATAGCAATCAGCCCCAGCATTTT
CASTGGLYSNQPQHF
>TRBD2|TRBV6-5|TRBJ2-7|.
TGTGCCAGCAGCGTAGCGGGAGGGAGGGAGCAGTACTTC
CASSVAGGREQYF
>TRBD1|TRBV27|TRBJ1-5|.
TGTGCCAGCAGTTTTACGACAGGGGGCAATCAGCCCCAGCATTTT
CASSFTTGGNQPQHF